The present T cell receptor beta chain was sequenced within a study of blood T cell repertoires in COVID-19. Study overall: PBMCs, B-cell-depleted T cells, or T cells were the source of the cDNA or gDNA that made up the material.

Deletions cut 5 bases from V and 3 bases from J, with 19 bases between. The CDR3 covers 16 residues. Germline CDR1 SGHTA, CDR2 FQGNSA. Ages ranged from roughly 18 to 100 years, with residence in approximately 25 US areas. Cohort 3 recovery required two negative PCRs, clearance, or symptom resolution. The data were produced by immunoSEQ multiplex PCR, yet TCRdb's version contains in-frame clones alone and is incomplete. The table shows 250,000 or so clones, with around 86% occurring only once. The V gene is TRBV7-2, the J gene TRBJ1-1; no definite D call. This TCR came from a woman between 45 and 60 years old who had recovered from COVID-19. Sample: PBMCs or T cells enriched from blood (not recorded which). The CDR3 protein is CASSPGWSLSDTEAFF. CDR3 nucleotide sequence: TGTGCCAGCAGCCCGGGGTGGTCCCTTAGTGACACTGAAGCTTTCTTT.